The sample holds a few counts of the clone carrying this T cell receptor beta chain. Each individual donor underwent a draw of 8.5 to 10 milliliters of peripheral blood. The data were obtained in a study of blood T cells in healthy people across ages. The germline V gene encodes CDR1 SGHTA and CDR2 FQGNSA. CDR3 size: 18 residues. Unmatched junction bases numbered 10, after V lost 0 bases and J lost 5 bases. It was with a sample-barcoded 5' primer and a J-beta primer mix that a second PCR of roughly 7 to 12 cycles was run. TCRdb reprocessed the 5' RACE reads with MiXCR, giving one entry per CDR3 protein. Here the sample spans around 870,000 distinct CDR3 sequences, roughly 26% being singletons.

Specimen: blood. The chain combines TRBV7-2 with TRBJ2-2, with TRBD2 identical over 9 bases. This receptor was identified in an elderly woman in good health. DNA for the CDR3: TGTGCCAGCAGCTTAGCTTTTATCCGGCTAGCGGGGACCGGGGAGCTGTTTTTT. Its translation is CASSLAFIRLAGTGELFF.